This T cell receptor (beta chain) was sequenced in a study of T cell repertoires in cytomegalovirus infection. Germline V gene sequence: CDR1 SQVTM, CDR2 ANQGSEA. J was trimmed by 0 bases and V by 7 bases; bases with no gene match: 2. This CDR3 has 13 residues. This clonotype has just a few counts. The antigen is undetermined. TCRdb used MiXCR to reprocess the reads, holding one entry per CDR3 protein. The sample holds around 300,000 distinct CDR3 sequences, around a quarter seen once. The material sequenced was cultured PBMCs, taken from culture after CMV antigen stimulation. The gene calls are TRBV29-1 and TRBJ1-1, with 10 bases lining up with TRBD1. The TCR sequence derives from a human donor in good health (CMV status not recorded). Some clones in this sample may be carry-over from other donors' samples. The CDR3 region is CSGGQGVNTEAFF. For the CDR3, the DNA is TGCAGCGGAGGACAGGGGGTGAACACTGAAGCTTTCTTT.